This T cell receptor beta chain was identified during a study of cytomegalovirus exposure and HLA in healthy donors. In the study overall: A preliminary data release comprised roughly 85 million unique TCRs obtained from HLA-typed donors. General study points: Later analysis suggested most CMV-associated TCR beta chains were HLA-restricted.

Of note for this clone: Its antigen is currently unknown.

Between the trimmed V and J ends, which lost 0 bases and 5 bases, there was a span of 18 bases. Germline V gene data show CDR1 as SGHRS and CDR2 as YFSETQ. The CDR3 has 16 amino acids. With 60 Vbeta and 13 Jbeta primers, the PCR was carried out. Clones were sequenced by immunoSEQ multiplex PCR, and TCRdb holds only the in-frame ones, with some missing. The sample spans roughly 50,000 clones; the ten largest clones claim about 2.3%. Those who donated were healthy bone marrow donors. Nominal health characterized the donors when sampled, though unrecorded immune exposures were likely. The origin of this receptor is a female donor in good health and CMV-seronegative. The rearrangement uses TRBV5-1 and TRBJ2-7; D may be TRBD1 (5 bases). The sequencing input was PBMCs. CDR3 DNA sequence: TGCGCCAGCAGCTTGGGAATAGGGAACCCCAGGGACGAGCAGTACTTC. Amino acid sequence: CASSLGIGNPRDEQYF. Full variable domain (outside the CDR3, taken from reference TRBV5-1 and TRBJ2-7): KAGVTQTPRYLIKTRGQQVTLSCSPISGHRSVSWYQQTPGQGLQFLFEYFSETQRNKGNFPGRFSGRQFSNSRSEMNVSTLELGDSALYLCASSLGIGNPRDEQYFGPGTRLTVT.